This is a list of T cell receptor beta chains from one sample in a study of T cells expressing NK-cell markers. TCRdb derives one entry per CDR3 protein from the 5' RACE reads, leaving out DNA. The sample has 400,000 or so distinct CDR3 sequences. Source material: blood T cells: a sorted CD56 or NKG2C T cell subset, CD4+ or CD8+ T cells, or bulk PBMC T cells (not recorded which). These receptors originate from a woman between 45 and 65 years old in good health. CDR3s include the opening cysteine and the closing phenylalanine or tryptophan.

v_call: TRBV4-1
j_call: TRBJ2-7
cdr3_aa: CASSQYEGYEQYF

v_call: TRBV20-1
j_call: TRBJ2-1
cdr3_aa: CSAPGTSFINEQFF

v_call: TRBV7-2
j_call: TRBJ1-6
cdr3_aa: CASFHGLEQFALHF

v_call: TRBV18
j_call: TRBJ2-7
cdr3_aa: CASADRVRNEQYF

v_call: TRBV14
j_call: TRBJ2-3
cdr3_aa: CASSQDRLAPTDTQYF

v_call: TRBV7-8
j_call: TRBJ1-1
cdr3_aa: CASSPRKLATEAFF

v_call: TRBV5-1
j_call: TRBJ2-2
cdr3_aa: CASSLWDRAPGELFF

v_call: TRBV5-5
j_call: TRBJ2-2
cdr3_aa: CASSLGAGGPGELFF

v_call: TRBV3-1
j_call: TRBJ2-3
cdr3_aa: CASSPRSGTSTDTQYF

v_call: TRBV12-3/TRBV12-4
j_call: TRBJ2-1
cdr3_aa: CASSFLAGPLGTYNEQFF

v_call: TRBV29-1
j_call: TRBJ2-7
cdr3_aa: CSVGGQGLSHEQYF

v_call: TRBV12-3/TRBV12-4
j_call: TRBJ1-1
cdr3_aa: CASTLGGRQQEFTEAFF

v_call: TRBV2
j_call: TRBJ1-2
cdr3_aa: CASSPSAQGADGYTF

v_call: TRBV20-1
j_call: TRBJ1-5
cdr3_aa: CSASVRDRPTPNQPQHF

v_call: TRBV12-3/TRBV12-4
j_call: TRBJ2-4
cdr3_aa: CASSLAEGEYF

v_call: TRBV5-1
j_call: TRBJ2-1
cdr3_aa: CASSLTPEQYNEQFF

v_call: TRBV18
j_call: TRBJ2-1
cdr3_aa: CASSRARGPGNEQFF

v_call: TRBV20-1
j_call: TRBJ2-2
cdr3_aa: CSARAGLLMFF

v_call: TRBV2
j_call: TRBJ1-1
cdr3_aa: CASSPQGMNTEAFF

v_call: TRBV6-2/TRBV6-3
j_call: TRBJ2-2
cdr3_aa: CASSYTLPRDRNTGELFF

v_call: TRBV11-2
j_call: TRBJ2-1
cdr3_aa: CASSLGLHDEQFF

v_call: TRBV7-3
j_call: TRBJ2-5
cdr3_aa: CASSRQGAETQYF

v_call: TRBV27
j_call: TRBJ2-1
cdr3_aa: CASSLRQVRGEQFF

v_call: TRBV29-1
j_call: TRBJ1-1
cdr3_aa: CSVGRYSLSEAFF

v_call: TRBV3-1
j_call: TRBJ2-4
cdr3_aa: CASSHPLAKNIQYF

v_call: TRBV14
j_call: TRBJ2-7
cdr3_aa: CASARPGLGYEQYF

v_call: TRBV27
j_call: TRBJ2-2
cdr3_aa: CASSRTSGVTGELFF

v_call: TRBV7-9
j_call: TRBJ2-1
cdr3_aa: CASRTGLAGGMRNEQFF

v_call: TRBV29-1
j_call: TRBJ2-1
cdr3_aa: CSGSMGVEEQFF

v_call: TRBV5-1
j_call: TRBJ1-5
cdr3_aa: CASSFLGVGQPQHF